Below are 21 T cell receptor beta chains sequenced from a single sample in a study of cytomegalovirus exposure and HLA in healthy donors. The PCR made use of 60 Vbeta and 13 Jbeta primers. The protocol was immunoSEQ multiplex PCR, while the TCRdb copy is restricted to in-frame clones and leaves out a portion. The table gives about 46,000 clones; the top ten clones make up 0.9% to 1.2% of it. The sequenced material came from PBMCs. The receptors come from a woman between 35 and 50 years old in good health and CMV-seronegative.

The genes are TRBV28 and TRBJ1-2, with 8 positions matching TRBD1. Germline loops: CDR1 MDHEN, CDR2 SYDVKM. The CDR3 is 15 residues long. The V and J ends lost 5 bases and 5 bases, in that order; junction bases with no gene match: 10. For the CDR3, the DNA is TGTGCCAGCAGTCCGGTGGACAGGGCAGGGTATGGCTACACCTTC. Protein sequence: CASSPVDRAGYGYTF.

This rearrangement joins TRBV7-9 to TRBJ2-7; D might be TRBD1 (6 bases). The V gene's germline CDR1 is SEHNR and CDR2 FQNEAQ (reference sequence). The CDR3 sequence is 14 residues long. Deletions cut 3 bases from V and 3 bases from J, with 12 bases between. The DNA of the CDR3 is TGTGCCAGCAGCTTCGACGCAGGGGTCTACGAGCAGTACTTC. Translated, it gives CASSFDAGVYEQYF.

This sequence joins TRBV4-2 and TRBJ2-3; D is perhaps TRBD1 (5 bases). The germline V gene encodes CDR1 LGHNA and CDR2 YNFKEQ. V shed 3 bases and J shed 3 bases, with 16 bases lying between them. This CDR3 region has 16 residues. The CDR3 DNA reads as TGTGCCAGCAGCCAGAAAAGGGGCGGTCAAACAGATACGCAGTATTTT. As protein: CASSQKRGGQTDTQYF.

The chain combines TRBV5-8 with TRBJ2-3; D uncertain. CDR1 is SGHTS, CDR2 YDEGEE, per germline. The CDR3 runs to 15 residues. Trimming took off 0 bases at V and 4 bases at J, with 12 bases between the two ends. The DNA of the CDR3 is TGTGCCAGCAGCTTGGGCTCCAAGCCCTCAGATACGCAGTATTTT. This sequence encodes CASSLGSKPSDTQYF. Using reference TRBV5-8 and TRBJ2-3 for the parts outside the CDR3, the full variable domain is EAGVTQSPTHLIKTRGQQATLRCSPISGHTSVYWYQQALGLGLQFLLWYDEGEERNRGNFPPRFSGRQFPNYSSELNVNALELEDSALYLCASSLGSKPSDTQYFGPGTRLTVL.

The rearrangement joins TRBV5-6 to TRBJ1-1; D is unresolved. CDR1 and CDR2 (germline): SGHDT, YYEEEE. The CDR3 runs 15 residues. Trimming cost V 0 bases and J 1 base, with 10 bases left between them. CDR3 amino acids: CASSLVSAGNTEAFF. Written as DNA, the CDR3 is TGTGCCAGCAGCTTGGTATCTGCAGGGAACACTGAAGCTTTCTTT.

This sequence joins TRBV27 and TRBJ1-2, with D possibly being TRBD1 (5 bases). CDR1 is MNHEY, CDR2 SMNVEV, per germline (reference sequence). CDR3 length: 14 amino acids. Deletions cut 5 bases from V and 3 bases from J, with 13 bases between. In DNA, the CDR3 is TGTGCCAGCAGTGTGGGGGGAAATCACTATGGCTACACCTTC. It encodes CASSVGGNHYGYTF.

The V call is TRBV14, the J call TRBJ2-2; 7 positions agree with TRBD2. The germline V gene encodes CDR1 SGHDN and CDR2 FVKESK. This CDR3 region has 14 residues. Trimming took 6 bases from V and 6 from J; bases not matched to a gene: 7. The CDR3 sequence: CASSVAGVAGELFF. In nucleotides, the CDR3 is TGTGCCAGCAGTGTCGCGGGAGTGGCCGGGGAGCTGTTTTTT.

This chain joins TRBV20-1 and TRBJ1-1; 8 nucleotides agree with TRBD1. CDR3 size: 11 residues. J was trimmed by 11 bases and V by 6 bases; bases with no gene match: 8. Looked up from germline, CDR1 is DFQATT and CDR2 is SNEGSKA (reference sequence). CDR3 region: CSASPDREAFF. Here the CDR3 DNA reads TGCAGTGCCTCCCCGGACAGGGAGGCTTTCTTT.

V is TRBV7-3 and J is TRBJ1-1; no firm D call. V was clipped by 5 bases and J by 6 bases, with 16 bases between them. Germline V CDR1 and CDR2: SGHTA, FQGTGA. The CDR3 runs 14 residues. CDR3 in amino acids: CASSPSGWQSEAFF. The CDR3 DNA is TGTGCCAGCAGCCCGAGCGGGTGGCAGTCTGAAGCTTTCTTT.

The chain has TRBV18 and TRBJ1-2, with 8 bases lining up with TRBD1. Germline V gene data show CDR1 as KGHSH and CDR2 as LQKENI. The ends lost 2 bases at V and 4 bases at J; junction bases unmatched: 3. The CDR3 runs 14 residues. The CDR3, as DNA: TGTGCCAGCTCACCATCGGACAGGGCCTATGGCTACACCTTC. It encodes CASSPSDRAYGYTF.

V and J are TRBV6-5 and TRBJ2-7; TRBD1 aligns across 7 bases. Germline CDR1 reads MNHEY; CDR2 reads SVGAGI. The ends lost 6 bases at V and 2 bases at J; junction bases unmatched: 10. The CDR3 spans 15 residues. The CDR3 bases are TGTGCCAGCAGCCTTATGACAGGGTACCCCTACGAGCAGTACTTC. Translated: CASSLMTGYPYEQYF.

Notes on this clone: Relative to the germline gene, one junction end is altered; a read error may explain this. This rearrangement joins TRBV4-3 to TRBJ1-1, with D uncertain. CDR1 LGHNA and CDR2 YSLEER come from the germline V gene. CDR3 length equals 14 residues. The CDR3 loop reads CASSQKWRNTEDFF. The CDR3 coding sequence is TGCGCCAGCAGCCAAAAGTGGCGGAACACTGAAGATTTCTTT.

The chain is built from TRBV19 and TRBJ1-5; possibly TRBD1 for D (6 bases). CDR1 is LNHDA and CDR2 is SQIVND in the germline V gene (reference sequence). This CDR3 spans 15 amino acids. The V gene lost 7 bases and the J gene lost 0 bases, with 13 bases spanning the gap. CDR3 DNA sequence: TGTGCCAGTACCAGGGGTCGATATAGCAATCAGCCCCAGCATTTT. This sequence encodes CASTRGRYSNQPQHF.

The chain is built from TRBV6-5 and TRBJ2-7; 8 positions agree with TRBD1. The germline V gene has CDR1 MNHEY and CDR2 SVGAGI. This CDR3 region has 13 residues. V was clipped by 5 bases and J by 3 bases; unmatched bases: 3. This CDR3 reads CASSAGGFYEQYF. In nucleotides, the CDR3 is TGTGCCAGCAGTGCAGGGGGCTTCTACGAGCAGTACTTC.

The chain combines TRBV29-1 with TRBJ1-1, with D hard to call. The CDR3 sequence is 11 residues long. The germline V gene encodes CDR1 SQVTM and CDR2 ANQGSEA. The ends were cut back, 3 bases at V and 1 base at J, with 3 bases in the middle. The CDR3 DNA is TGCAGCGTTGACAGGAACACTGAAGCTTTCTTT. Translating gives CSVDRNTEAFF.

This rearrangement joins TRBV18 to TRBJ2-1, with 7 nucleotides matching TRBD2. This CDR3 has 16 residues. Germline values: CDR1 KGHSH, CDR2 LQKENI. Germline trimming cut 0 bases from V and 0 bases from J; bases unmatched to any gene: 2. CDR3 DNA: TGTGCCAGCTCACCACCGACGGGAGGCTCCTACAATGAGCAGTTCTTC. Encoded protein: CASSPPTGGSYNEQFF.

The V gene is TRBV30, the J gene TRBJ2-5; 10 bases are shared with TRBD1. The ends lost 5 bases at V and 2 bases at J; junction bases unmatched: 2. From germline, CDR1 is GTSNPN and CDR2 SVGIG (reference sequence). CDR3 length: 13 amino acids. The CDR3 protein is CAWGQGGQETQYF. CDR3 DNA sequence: TGTGCCTGGGGACAGGGGGGTCAAGAGACCCAGTACTTC.

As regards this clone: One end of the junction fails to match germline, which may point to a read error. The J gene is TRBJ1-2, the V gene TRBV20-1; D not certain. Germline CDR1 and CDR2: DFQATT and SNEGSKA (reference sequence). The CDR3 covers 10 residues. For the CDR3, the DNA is TGCAGTGCTGCTGCCAACCTAGCTTCCTTC. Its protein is CSAAANLASF.

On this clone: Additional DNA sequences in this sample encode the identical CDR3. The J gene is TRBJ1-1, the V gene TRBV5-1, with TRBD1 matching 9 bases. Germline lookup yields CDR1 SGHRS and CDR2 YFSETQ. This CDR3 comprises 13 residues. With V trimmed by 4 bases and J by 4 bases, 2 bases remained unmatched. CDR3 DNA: TGCGCCAGCAGCCTGACAGGGGGCACTGAAGCTTTCTTT. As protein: CASSLTGGTEAFF.

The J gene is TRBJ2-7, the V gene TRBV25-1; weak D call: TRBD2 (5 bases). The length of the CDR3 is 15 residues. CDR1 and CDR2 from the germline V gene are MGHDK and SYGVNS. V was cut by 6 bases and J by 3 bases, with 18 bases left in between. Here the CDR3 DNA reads TGTGCCAGCAGCTCGGGTTCTAGCCTTCTCTACGAGCAGTACTTC. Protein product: CASSSGSSLLYEQYF.

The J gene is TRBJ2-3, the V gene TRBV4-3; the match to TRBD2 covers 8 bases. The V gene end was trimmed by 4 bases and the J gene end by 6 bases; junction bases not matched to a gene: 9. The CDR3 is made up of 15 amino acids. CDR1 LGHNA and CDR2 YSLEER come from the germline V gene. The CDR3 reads CASSRTSGGEDTQYF. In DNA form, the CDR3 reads TGCGCCAGCAGCCGTACTAGCGGAGGAGAGGATACGCAGTATTTT.